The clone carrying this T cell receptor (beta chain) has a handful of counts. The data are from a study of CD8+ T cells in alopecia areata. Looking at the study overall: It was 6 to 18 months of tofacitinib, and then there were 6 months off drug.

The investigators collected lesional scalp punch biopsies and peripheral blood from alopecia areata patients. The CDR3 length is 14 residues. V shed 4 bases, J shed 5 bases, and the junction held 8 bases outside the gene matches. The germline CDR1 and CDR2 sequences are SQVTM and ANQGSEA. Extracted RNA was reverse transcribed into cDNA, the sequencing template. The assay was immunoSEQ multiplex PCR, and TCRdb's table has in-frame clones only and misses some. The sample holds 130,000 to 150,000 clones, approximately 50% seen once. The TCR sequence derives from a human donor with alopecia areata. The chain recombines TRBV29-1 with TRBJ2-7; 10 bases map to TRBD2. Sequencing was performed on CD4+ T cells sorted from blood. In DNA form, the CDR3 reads TGCAGCGTTGTGCCTAGCGGGAGCTTCCACGAGCAGTACTTC. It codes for CSVVPSGSFHEQYF.